Below are 28 T cell receptor beta chains sequenced from a single sample in a study of blood T cell repertoires in COVID-19. Measured with immunoSEQ multiplex PCR; TCRdb has only the in-frame clones, and not every one. The table has some 220,000 clones, about 79% seen once. The sample consisted of peripheral blood. The receptors stem from a man aged 50-59 years with active or convalescent COVID-19.

The CDR3 nucleotides read TGTGCCAGCAGTTTAGGGCTAGCGGGAGGGGAGCAGTACTTC. Protein product: CASSLGLAGGEQYF. The V and J genes are TRBV28 and TRBJ2-7, with TRBD2 identical over 12 bases. With V trimmed by 2 bases and J by 7 bases, 3 bases remained unmatched. The CDR3 length is 14 residues. Germline values: CDR1 MDHEN, CDR2 SYDVKM. Supplemented by reference TRBV28 and TRBJ2-7, the full variable domain reads DVKVTQSSRYLVKRTGEKVFLECVQDMDHENMFWYRQDPGLGLRLIYFSYDVKMKEKGDIPEGYSVSREKKERFSLILESASTNQTSMYLCASSLGLAGGEQYFGPGTRLTVT.

V and J are TRBV15 and TRBJ1-2, with D perhaps TRBD1 (6 bases). Germline V gives CDR1 LNHNV, CDR2 YYDKDF (reference sequence). The CDR3 is 14 residues long. The V end lost 0 bases, the J end lost 10 bases, and 15 bases lay between the germline ends. CDR3 loop: CATSRDLGQIYYTF. The CDR3 DNA follows: TGTGCCACCAGCAGAGATCTCGGACAGATATACTACACCTTC. Supplemented by reference TRBV15 and TRBJ1-2, the full variable domain reads DAMVIQNPRYQVTQFGKPVTLSCSQTLNHNVMYWYQQKSSQAPKLLFHYYDKDFNNEADTPDNFQSRRPNTSFCFLDIRSPGLGDTAMYLCATSRDLGQIYYTFGSGTRLTVV.

The chain is built from TRBV21-1 and TRBJ2-1; no check of the table's D call, TRBD1, against the DNA was made. TRBV21-1 is a pseudogene segment. This CDR3 is built from 15 residues. In DNA form, the CDR3 reads TGTGCCAGCAGCAAATCCAGGACAGGGGGCAATGAGCAGTTCTTC. Protein sequence: CASSKSRTGGNEQFF.

This sequence joins TRBV5-6 and TRBJ1-3; D unresolved. This CDR3 has 14 residues. V was clipped by 4 bases and J by 7 bases, with 15 bases between them. The V gene's germline CDR1 is SGHDT and CDR2 YYEEEE. CDR3 nucleotides: TGTGCCAGCAGCCTCTCTTTATACTGGAACACCATATATTTT. Translation: CASSLSLYWNTIYF.

This clone occurred a few times. This chain connects TRBV7-9 to TRBJ2-7; no clear D gene. V dropped 1 base and J dropped 6 bases, with 10 bases sitting between them. The CDR3 has 13 amino acids. Germline V CDR1 and CDR2: SEHNR, FQNEAQ (reference sequence). DNA for the CDR3: TGTGCCAGCAGCTTAGAGGTGGAGAGCGAGCAGTACTTC. Its translation: CASSLEVESEQYF.

The V and J genes are TRBV5-5 and TRBJ2-7; D gene uncertain. Germline values: CDR1 SGHKS, CDR2 YYEKEE (reference sequence). There are 15 residues in the CDR3. Trimming pared 0 bases from V and 6 bases from J, leaving 16 bases between. Here the CDR3 reads CASSLVAEFISEQYF. The CDR3 DNA sequence: TGTGCCAGCAGCTTGGTGGCGGAATTTATCAGCGAGCAGTACTTC.

The chain has TRBV5-5 and TRBJ2-3; D is uncertain. V was pared by 4 bases and J by 0 bases, with 12 bases between. The CDR3 runs 15 residues. Germline CDR1 and CDR2: SGHKS and YYEKEE (reference sequence). CDR3 DNA: TGTGCCAGCAGCCCTCTAGTACCTAGCACAGATACGCAGTATTTT. It is translated as CASSPLVPSTDTQYF.

This chain joins TRBV27 and TRBJ1-1, with 7 bases fitting TRBD1. The CDR3 extends over 11 amino acids. Germline trimming cut 7 bases from V and 10 bases from J; bases unmatched to any gene: 6. Germline V gene sequence: CDR1 MNHEY, CDR2 SMNVEV (reference sequence). The CDR3 spells CASNAGGRAFF. The CDR3 bases are TGTGCCAGCAATGCAGGGGGAAGAGCTTTCTTT.

The chain recombines TRBV5-8 with TRBJ2-3; TRBD1 agrees at 10 bases. Unmatched junction bases numbered 11, after V lost 3 bases and J lost 4 bases. Per the germline V gene, CDR1 is SGHTS and CDR2 is YDEGEE. This CDR3 comprises 17 residues. CDR3 region: CASSSYPGQGLPDTQYF. Here the CDR3 DNA reads TGTGCCAGCAGCTCTTATCCGGGACAGGGGCTCCCAGATACGCAGTATTTT.

V is TRBV6-5 and J is TRBJ2-2; 7 bases line up with TRBD2. The J segment lost 4 bases and the V segment lost 2 bases, leaving 7 bases of the junction unmatched. Germline V gives CDR1 MNHEY, CDR2 SVGAGI. The CDR3 consists of 16 residues. DNA for the CDR3: TGTGCCAGCAGTTACATGCGGGGAGGGTCCACCGGGGAGCTGTTTTTT. Its protein product is CASSYMRGGSTGELFF.

V is TRBV28 and J is TRBJ2-7, with 7 positions matching TRBD1. CDR1 and CDR2 from the germline V gene are MDHEN and SYDVKM. V lost 5 bases to trimming and J lost 2 bases; unmatched junction nucleotides: 6. CDR3 size: 14 residues. CDR3 protein: CASSPRQGAYEQYF. CDR3 DNA: TGTGCCAGCAGTCCCCGACAGGGTGCCTACGAGCAGTACTTC. The variable domain in full, completed from reference TRBV28 and TRBJ2-7, reads DVKVTQSSRYLVKRTGEKVFLECVQDMDHENMFWYRQDPGLGLRLIYFSYDVKMKEKGDIPEGYSVSREKKERFSLILESASTNQTSMYLCASSPRQGAYEQYFGPGTRLTVT.

The rearrangement uses TRBV5-1 and TRBJ2-3, with 7 bases aligning to TRBD2. The V gene end was trimmed by 3 bases and the J gene end by 3 bases; junction bases not matched to a gene: 7. Germline CDR1 is SGHRS and CDR2 is YFSETQ. This CDR3 has 15 residues. DNA of the CDR3: TGCGCCAGCAGCTCAGGCTCCGGGGGGACAGATACGCAGTATTTT. Protein product: CASSSGSGGTDTQYF.

V and J are TRBV4-2 and TRBJ2-1; D may be TRBD1 (6 bases). V was clipped by 0 bases and J by 0 bases, with 6 bases between them. The germline V gene encodes CDR1 LGHNA and CDR2 YNFKEQ. The CDR3 covers 15 residues. CDR3: CASSQDRGSYNEQFF. The CDR3 DNA reads as TGTGCCAGCAGCCAAGACAGGGGCTCCTACAATGAGCAGTTCTTC.

The chain recombines TRBV9 with TRBJ2-6; maybe TRBD2 (6 bases). The ends were cut back, 0 bases at V and 0 bases at J, with 19 bases in the middle. Germline values: CDR1 SGDLS, CDR2 YYNGEE. This CDR3 is 20 amino acids long. The CDR3 bases are TGTGCCAGCAGCGTAGACAAGAGGAGGGGACTCGACTCTGGGGCCAACGTCCTGACTTTC. This codes for CASSVDKRRGLDSGANVLTF.

V usage is TRBV9 and J usage is TRBJ2-3; TRBD2 might be the D (5 bases). CDR3 length: 15 amino acids. V was trimmed by 0 bases and J by 6 bases, leaving 14 bases between them. Germline V gives CDR1 SGDLS, CDR2 YYNGEE. CDR3 in amino acids: CASSVGGWRADTQYF. CDR3 in DNA: TGTGCCAGCAGCGTAGGGGGTTGGCGGGCGGATACGCAGTATTTT.

This sequence joins TRBV3-1 (or the pseudogene TRBV3-2) and TRBJ2-5; maybe TRBD2 (6 bases). The CDR3 covers 15 residues. The V and J ends lost 4 bases and 5 bases respectively, with 17 bases between them. Germline loops: CDR1 LGHDT, CDR2 YNNKEL (reference sequence). The CDR3 region has the DNA TGTGCCAGCAGCCCCGCCGCGGGATTCGGGGAGACCCAGTACTTC. Translated, it gives CASSPAAGFGETQYF.

The genes are TRBV7-6 and TRBJ1-6, with 7 bases fitting TRBD1. Germline V gene lookup returns CDR1 SGHVS and CDR2 FNYEAQ. The CDR3 is 16 amino acids. Trimming took 1 base from V and 0 from J; bases not matched to a gene: 0. The CDR3 DNA sequence: TGTGCCAGCAGCTTAGGGGACAGCTCCTATAATTCACCCCTCCACTTT. It yields the protein CASSLGDSSYNSPLHF.

The chain has TRBV27 and TRBJ2-5; D is undetermined. Per germline, CDR1 MNHEY and CDR2 SMNVEV (reference sequence). CDR3 length: 15 residues. V was trimmed by 6 bases and J by 2 bases, leaving 16 bases between them. The CDR3 DNA reads as TGTGCCAGCAGCCGCATCCCCCTAGGACAAGAGACCCAGTACTTC. This encodes CASSRIPLGQETQYF.

The genes are TRBV2 and TRBJ2-6; possible D gene TRBD1, 6 bases. V shed 3 bases and J shed 2 bases, with 8 bases lying between them. The CDR3 is made up of 15 amino acids. CDR1 and CDR2 from the germline V gene are SNHLY and FYNNEI. CDR3: CASSDRGAGANVLTF. CDR3 DNA sequence: TGTGCCAGCAGTGACAGGGGTGCTGGGGCCAACGTCCTGACTTTC.

This rearrangement joins TRBV12-3 or TRBV12-4 to TRBJ1-1; D gene unclear. The ends were cut back, 4 bases at V and 4 bases at J, with 7 bases in the middle. The CDR3 length is 12 residues. CDR3 coding DNA: TGTGCCAGCAGTTACGGGGTCACTGAAGCTTTCTTT. As protein: CASSYGVTEAFF.

This chain connects TRBV19 to TRBJ2-3; TRBD2 is a possible D gene (6 bases). This CDR3 is 13 amino acids long. Trimming took 5 bases from V and 1 from J, leaving 7 bases between them. CDR1 is LNHDA and CDR2 is SQIVND in the germline V gene (reference sequence). CDR3 residues: CASSSGGTDTQYF. The DNA for the CDR3 is TGTGCCAGTAGTTCGGGGGGCACAGATACGCAGTATTTT. Full variable domain (remainder filled in from reference TRBV19 and TRBJ2-3): DGGITQSPKYLFRKEGQNVTLSCEQNLNHDAMYWYRQDPGQGLRLIYYSQIVNDFQKGDIAEGYSVSREKKESFPLTVTSAQKNPTAFYLCASSSGGTDTQYFGPGTRLTVL.

The V call is TRBV19, the J call TRBJ2-3; TRBD1 matches at 10 bases. CDR3 length equals 18 residues. From germline, CDR1 is LNHDA and CDR2 SQIVND (reference sequence). Trimming at V came to 4 bases and at J to 3 bases, leaving 13 bases not matched to a gene. For the CDR3, the DNA is TGTGCCAGTAGTAACCGGGACAGGGGAAAAGGGACGACAGATACGCAGTATTTT. It specifies CASSNRDRGKGTTDTQYF.

The chain couples TRBV15 to TRBJ2-1; maybe TRBD1 (6 bases). The length of the CDR3 is 14 residues. Germline V lookup: CDR1 LNHNV, CDR2 YYDKDF (reference sequence). The ends were cut back, 0 bases at V and 9 bases at J, with 12 bases in the middle. CDR3 DNA sequence: TGTGCCACCAGCAGAGATAATCAGGGGAGTGAGCAGTTCTTC. It is translated as CATSRDNQGSEQFF.

The chain carries TRBV2 and TRBJ2-7, with TRBD1 matching 11 bases. CDR3 length equals 14 residues. CDR1 is SNHLY and CDR2 is FYNNEI in the germline V gene. V gave up 6 bases and J gave up 6 bases; unmatched junction bases: 7. The CDR3 DNA follows: TGTGCCAGCAGGGACAGGGGGCTTGCGAGCGAGCAGTACTTC. Encoded protein: CASRDRGLASEQYF.

Regarding this clone: Other nucleotide sequences from this sample produce the same CDR3. The J gene is TRBJ1-2, the V gene TRBV5-1, with D possibly being TRBD1 (6 bases). Germline-derived CDR1 and CDR2 are SGHRS and YFSETQ. This CDR3 is built from 14 residues. The ends were cut back, 0 bases at V and 2 bases at J, with 8 bases in the middle. In nucleotides, the CDR3 is TGCGCCAGCAGCTTGGACAGGGCCAACTATGGCTACACCTTC. Its protein product is CASSLDRANYGYTF.

The rearrangement uses TRBV5-6 and TRBJ2-7; possibly TRBD1 for D (5 bases). The CDR3 extends over 15 amino acids. The V and J ends lost 0 bases and 5 bases respectively, with 15 bases between them. In germline, CDR1 is SGHDT, CDR2 YYEEEE. The DNA of the CDR3 is TGTGCCAGCAGCTTGGGGCAGGGATCTTCCCACGAGCAGTACGTC. This translates into CASSLGQGSSHEQYV.

The V gene is TRBV28, the J gene TRBJ2-1, with TRBD2 matching over 7 bases. This CDR3 has 15 amino acids. The V segment lost 7 bases and the J segment 4 bases; nucleotides outside the gene matches: 10. Germline CDR1 reads MDHEN; CDR2 reads SYDVKM. This CDR3 is CASNKGGSTYNEQFF. In nucleotides, the CDR3 is TGTGCCAGCAATAAGGGCGGGAGTACTTACAATGAGCAGTTCTTC.

The chain joins TRBV11-2 to TRBJ2-1, with 13 bases identical to TRBD2. CDR1 is SGHAT, CDR2 FQNNGV, per germline. This CDR3 comprises 14 residues. After removal of 5 bases from V and 7 bases from J, the junction contained 2 bases not matched to a gene. CDR3 DNA sequence: TGTGCCAGCAGCATGACTAGCGGGGGGAATGAGCAGTTCTTC. It encodes CASSMTSGGNEQFF.